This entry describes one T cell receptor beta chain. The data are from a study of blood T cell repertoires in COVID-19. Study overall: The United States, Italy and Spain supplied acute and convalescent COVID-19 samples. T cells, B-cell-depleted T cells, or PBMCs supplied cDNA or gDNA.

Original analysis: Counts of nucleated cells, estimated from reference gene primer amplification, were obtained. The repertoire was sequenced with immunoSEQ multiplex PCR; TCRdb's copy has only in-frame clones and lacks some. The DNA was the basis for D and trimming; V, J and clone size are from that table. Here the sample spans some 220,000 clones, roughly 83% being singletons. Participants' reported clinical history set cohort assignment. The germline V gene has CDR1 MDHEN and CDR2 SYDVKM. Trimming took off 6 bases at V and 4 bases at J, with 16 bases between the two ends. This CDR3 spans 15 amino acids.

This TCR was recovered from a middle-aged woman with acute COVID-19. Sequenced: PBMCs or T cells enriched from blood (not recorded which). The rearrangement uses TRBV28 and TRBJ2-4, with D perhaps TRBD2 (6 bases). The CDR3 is CASSSAGLAKNIQYF. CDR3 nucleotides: TGTGCCAGCAGCTCAGCTGGGCTAGCGAAAAACATTCAGTACTTC.